This TCR beta chain was identified during a study of blood T cell repertoires in COVID-19. About the study: From T cells, B-cell-depleted T cells, or PBMCs came the material, which was cDNA or gDNA.

The J segment lost 4 bases and the V segment lost 8 bases, leaving 8 bases of the junction unmatched. The CDR3 length is 15 residues. CDR1 and CDR2 from the germline V gene are LNHDA and SQIVND (reference sequence). The table came from immunoSEQ multiplex PCR; TCRdb's copy has only in-frame clones and leaves some out. The table shows over 65,000 clones, with about 85% occurring only once. This clonotype originated in an elderly man with active or convalescent COVID-19. The sequenced sample consisted of peripheral blood. The chain has TRBV19 and TRBJ2-1, with 10 bases fitting TRBD2. The CDR3 loop reads CASRLAGVFYNEQFF. DNA of the CDR3: TGTGCCAGTCGTCTAGCGGGGGTCTTTTACAATGAGCAGTTCTTC.